This T cell receptor beta chain was recorded in a study of blood T cell repertoires in COVID-19. Across the study: COVID-19 samples from acute and convalescent phases originated in the United States, Italy and Spain. The cDNA or gDNA used as material had been derived from T cells, B-cell-depleted T cells, or PBMCs.

Germline trimming cut 4 bases from V and 5 bases from J; bases unmatched to any gene: 4. This CDR3 comprises 14 residues. In germline, CDR1 is LNHDA, CDR2 SQIVND (reference sequence). In the authors' methods: How many nucleated cells were present was estimated from reference gene primer amplification. Measured with immunoSEQ multiplex PCR; TCRdb has only the in-frame clones, and not every one. V, J and clone size derive from that table, while D and trimming were established from the DNA sequence. The sample has 150,000 to 200,000 clones; 75% to 95% are singletons. Sequenced sample: peripheral blood. This sequence was found in a man in his forties or fifties with acute or convalescent COVID-19. The V and J genes are TRBV19 and TRBJ1-1; 10 bases map to TRBD1. The CDR3 sequence is CASSRQGAGTEAFF. CDR3 nucleotide sequence: TGTGCCAGTAGTAGACAGGGGGCCGGAACTGAAGCTTTCTTT.